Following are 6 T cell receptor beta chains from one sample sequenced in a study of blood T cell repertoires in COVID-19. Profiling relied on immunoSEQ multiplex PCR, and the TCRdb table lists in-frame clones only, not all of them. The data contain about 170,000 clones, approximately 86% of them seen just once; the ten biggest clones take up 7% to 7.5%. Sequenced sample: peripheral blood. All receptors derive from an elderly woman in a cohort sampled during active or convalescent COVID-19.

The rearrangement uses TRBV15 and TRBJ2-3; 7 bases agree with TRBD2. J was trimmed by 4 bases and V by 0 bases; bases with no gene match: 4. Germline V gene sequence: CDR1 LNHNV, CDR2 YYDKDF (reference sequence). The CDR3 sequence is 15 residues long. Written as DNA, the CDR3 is TGTGCCACCAGCAGAGAGGGGAGGGGTGCAGATACGCAGTATTTT. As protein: CATSREGRGADTQYF.

The CDR3 loop is CASSFTGSEAFF. CDR3 in DNA: TGCGCCAGCAGCTTTACAGGGTCTGAAGCTTTCTTT. The chain is built from TRBV5-1 and TRBJ1-1, with a possible D match to TRBD1 (6 bases). V lost 2 bases to trimming and J lost 6 bases, with 8 bases between them. The CDR3 is 12 amino acids. Germline V CDR1 and CDR2: SGHRS, YFSETQ.

In nucleotides, the CDR3 is TGTGCCACCAGTGATTTCTCCAGGGATGAAGCTTTCTTT. This encodes CATSDFSRDEAFF. The chain has TRBV24-1 and TRBJ1-1, with D maybe TRBD1 (5 bases). Germline assignment: CDR1 KGHDR and CDR2 SFDVKD. The CDR3 sequence is 13 residues long. The V gene lost 1 base and the J gene lost 7 bases, with 9 bases spanning the gap.

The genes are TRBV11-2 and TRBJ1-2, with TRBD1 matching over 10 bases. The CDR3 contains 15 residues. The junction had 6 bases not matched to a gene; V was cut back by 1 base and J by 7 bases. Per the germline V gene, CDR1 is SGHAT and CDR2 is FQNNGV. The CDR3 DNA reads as TGTGCCAGCAGCTTAGCCGACCGGACAGGGGGTGGCTACACCTTC. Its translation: CASSLADRTGGGYTF.

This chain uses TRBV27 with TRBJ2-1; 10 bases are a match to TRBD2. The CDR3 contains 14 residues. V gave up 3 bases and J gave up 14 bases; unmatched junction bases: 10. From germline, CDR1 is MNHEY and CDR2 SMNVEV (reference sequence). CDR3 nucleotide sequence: TGTGCCAGCAGTTTTGGCGCTAGCGGGAGTATAGAGTTCTTC. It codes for CASSFGASGSIEFF.

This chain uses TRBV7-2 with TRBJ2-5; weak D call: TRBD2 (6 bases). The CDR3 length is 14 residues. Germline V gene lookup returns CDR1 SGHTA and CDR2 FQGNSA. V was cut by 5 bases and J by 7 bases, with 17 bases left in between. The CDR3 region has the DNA TGTGCCAGCAGCCTCAAGCGGGCGGGCGGGACCCAGTACTTC. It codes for CASSLKRAGGTQYF.